This TCR beta chain was sequenced during a study of cytomegalovirus exposure and HLA in healthy donors. At the level of the study: In a previous analysis, 117 million unique TCR beta sequences were found from 150 million to 200 million T cells.

In the case of this clone: Its target is unknown.

The PCR used 60 Vbeta and 13 Jbeta primers. This table comes from immunoSEQ multiplex PCR, and its TCRdb copy is limited to in-frame clones, with some not included. The sample carries approximately 150,000 clones, around 85% recorded once. Overall study results and limits: Indistinguishable V segments such as TRBV6-2 and TRBV6-3 were excluded.

This CDR3 has 14 residues. V shed 5 bases and J 4 bases; nucleotides not matched to a gene: 7. Germline lookup yields CDR1 SGHTA and CDR2 FQGTGA. The rearrangement joins TRBV7-3 to TRBJ2-5, with TRBD1 identical over 7 bases. The sequencing sample was made of PBMCs. The TCR sequence derives from a man in his forties in good health and CMV-seronegative. The CDR3 region has the DNA TGTGCCAGCAGCCCCGGGACAGCTGCAGAGACCCAGTACTTC. It is translated as CASSPGTAAETQYF.